This T cell receptor beta chain was recovered during a study of blood T cell repertoires in COVID-19. J was trimmed by 7 bases and V by 8 bases; bases with no gene match: 7. The germline V gene has CDR1 MNHEY and CDR2 SVGAGI. CDR3 length: 14 amino acids. In the authors' methods: Amplification of reference gene primers was used by the study to estimate nucleated cell counts. Clones were sequenced by immunoSEQ multiplex PCR, and TCRdb holds only the in-frame ones, with some missing. From that table come the V and J calls and clone size; the DNA was used to work out D and trimming. The sample has some 350,000 clones, roughly 84% seen once.

The source of this sequence is a woman in her thirties who had recovered from COVID-19. The chain recombines TRBV6-5 with TRBJ1-6; 8 bases agree with TRBD1. Input material: PBMCs or T cells enriched from blood (not recorded which). CDR3 coding DNA: TGTGCCAGCGAAACGGGACAGGAAAATTCACCCCTCCACTTT. Translating gives CASETGQENSPLHF.